This T cell receptor (beta chain) comes out of a study of T-cell memory formation after mild COVID-19. Looked up from germline, CDR1 is SQVTM and CDR2 is ANQGSEA. The CDR3 extends over 13 amino acids. The V end lost 1 base, the J end lost 5 bases, and 11 bases lay between the germline ends. cDNA libraries for TCR alpha and TCR beta, carrying sample barcodes and UMIs, came from 5'RACE with constant-segment primers. TCRdb processed the 5' RACE reads anew with MiXCR; each CDR3 protein has one entry. Of more than 250,000 distinct CDR3 sequences listed, roughly 15% are singletons. The chain combines TRBV29-1 with TRBJ2-5; weak D call: TRBD1 (6 bases). The sequence was obtained from a young man who had mild COVID-19 (a few samples of this study predate the infection). Cell type and time point are not known. The sample was PBMCs or a T cell subset sorted from them (not recorded which). CDR3 nucleotides: TGCAGCGTTGAAGCAGGGGTCCGTGAGACCCAGTACTTC. Its translation is CSVEAGVRETQYF.